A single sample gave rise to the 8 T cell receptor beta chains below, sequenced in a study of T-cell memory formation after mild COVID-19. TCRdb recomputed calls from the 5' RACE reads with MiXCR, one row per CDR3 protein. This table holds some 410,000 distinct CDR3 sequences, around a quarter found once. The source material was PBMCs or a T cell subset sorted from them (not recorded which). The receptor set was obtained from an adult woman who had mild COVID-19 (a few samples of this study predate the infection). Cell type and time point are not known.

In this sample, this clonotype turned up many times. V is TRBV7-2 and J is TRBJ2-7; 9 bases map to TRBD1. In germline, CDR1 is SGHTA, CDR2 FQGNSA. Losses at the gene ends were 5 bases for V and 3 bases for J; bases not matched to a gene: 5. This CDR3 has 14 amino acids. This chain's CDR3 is CASSLSGQGYEQYF. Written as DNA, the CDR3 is TGTGCCAGCAGCCTATCGGGACAGGGCTACGAGCAGTACTTC.

The CDR3: CASSLEGLQQFF. Here the CDR3 DNA reads TGTGCCAGCAGCTTAGAGGGACTTCAGCAGTTCTTC. The genes are TRBV7-3 and TRBJ2-1; maybe TRBD2 (6 bases). This CDR3 is 12 amino acids long. Germline V gene sequence: CDR1 SGHTA, CDR2 FQGTGA. V was clipped by 2 bases and J by 11 bases, with 10 bases between them.

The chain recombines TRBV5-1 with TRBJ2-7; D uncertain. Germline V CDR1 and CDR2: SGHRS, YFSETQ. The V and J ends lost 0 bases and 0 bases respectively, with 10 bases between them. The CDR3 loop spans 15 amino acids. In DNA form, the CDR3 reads TGCGCCAGCAGCTTGGTCAGCCTGAGCTCCTACGAGCAGTACTTC. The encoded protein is CASSLVSLSSYEQYF.

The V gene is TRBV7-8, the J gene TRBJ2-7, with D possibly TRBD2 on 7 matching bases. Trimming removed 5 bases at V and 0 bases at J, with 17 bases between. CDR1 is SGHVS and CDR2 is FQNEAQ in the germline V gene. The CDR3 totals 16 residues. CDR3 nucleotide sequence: TGTGCCAGCAGCGGTATAGGGCGGGGGCCCTCCTACGAGCAGTACTTC. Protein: CASSGIGRGPSYEQYF. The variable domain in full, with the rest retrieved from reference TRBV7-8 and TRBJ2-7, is GAGVSQSPRYKVAKRGQDVALRCDPISGHVSLFWYQQALGQGPEFLTYFQNEAQLDKSGLPSDRFFAERPEGSVSTLKIQRTQQEDSAVYLCASSGIGRGPSYEQYFGPGTRLTVT.

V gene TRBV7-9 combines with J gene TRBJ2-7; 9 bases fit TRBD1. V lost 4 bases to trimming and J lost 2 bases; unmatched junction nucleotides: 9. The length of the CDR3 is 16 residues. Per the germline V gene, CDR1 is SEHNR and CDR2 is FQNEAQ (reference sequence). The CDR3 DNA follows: TGTGCCAGCAGCTCACCCTCGGGACAGGGAACCTACGAGCAGTACTTC. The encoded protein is CASSSPSGQGTYEQYF.

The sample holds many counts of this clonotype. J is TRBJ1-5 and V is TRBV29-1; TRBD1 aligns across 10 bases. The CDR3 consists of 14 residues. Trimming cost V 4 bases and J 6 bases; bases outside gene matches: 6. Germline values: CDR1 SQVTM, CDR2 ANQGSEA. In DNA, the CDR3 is TGCAGCGTTGGACAGGGGGCAGAGAGTCAGCCCCAGCATTTT. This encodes CSVGQGAESQPQHF.

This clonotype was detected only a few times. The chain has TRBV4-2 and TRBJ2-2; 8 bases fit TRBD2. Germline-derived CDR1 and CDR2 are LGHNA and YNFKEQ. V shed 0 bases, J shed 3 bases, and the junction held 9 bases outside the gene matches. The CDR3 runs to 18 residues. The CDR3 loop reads CASSQELPGLVDTGELFF. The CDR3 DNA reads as TGTGCCAGCAGCCAAGAACTCCCGGGACTAGTAGACACCGGGGAGCTGTTTTTT.

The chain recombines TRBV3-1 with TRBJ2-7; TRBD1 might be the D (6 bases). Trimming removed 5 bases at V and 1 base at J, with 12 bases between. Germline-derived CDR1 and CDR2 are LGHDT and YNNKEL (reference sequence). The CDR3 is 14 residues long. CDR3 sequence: CASSAQQGSYEQYF. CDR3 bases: TGTGCCAGCAGCGCTCAACAGGGTTCCTACGAGCAGTACTTC.